This TCR beta chain is from a study of cytomegalovirus exposure and HLA in healthy donors. The study's findings and limits: Some TCR beta chains (164 of them) were listed as cytomegalovirus-associated.

Worth noting for this clone: Its antigen is unknown. Other nucleotide sequences in the sample specify the same CDR3.

Use of 60 Vbeta and 13 Jbeta primers characterized the PCR. The assay was immunoSEQ multiplex PCR, and TCRdb's table has in-frame clones only and misses some. This table holds under 200,000 clones, roughly four fifths found once. The donors gave bone marrow, and they were healthy. Likely unrecorded immune exposures existed in these nominally healthy donors. The CDR3 is 13 residues long. Trimming left V 0 bases short and J 1 base short, with 4 bases between. Germline V gene data show CDR1 as SGHRS and CDR2 as YFSETQ. The receptor's source is a woman aged 40 to 49 in good health and CMV-seronegative. The rearrangement uses TRBV5-1 and TRBJ1-1, with D unresolved. The specimen was PBMCs. The CDR3 loop is CASSLGGNTEAFF. CDR3 coding DNA: TGCGCCAGCAGCTTGGGAGGGAACACTGAAGCTTTCTTT. The whole variable domain, remainder taken from reference TRBV5-1 and TRBJ1-1, is KAGVTQTPRYLIKTRGQQVTLSCSPISGHRSVSWYQQTPGQGLQFLFEYFSETQRNKGNFPGRFSGRQFSNSRSEMNVSTLELGDSALYLCASSLGGNTEAFFGQGTRLTVV.